Listed here is a single T cell receptor (beta chain). Assay used: immunoSEQ multiplex PCR; TCRdb lists only in-frame clones, some missing. The repertoire includes some 100,000 clones, more than 85% of them detected once, and around 3.1% sits in the top ten. The CDR3 is 15 residues long. Trimming at V came to 2 bases and at J to 7 bases, leaving 6 bases not matched to a gene. The germline gives CDR1 MDHEN, CDR2 SYDVKM. This sample is drawn from a study of T cell changes during pregnancy in multiple sclerosis. This clonotype originated in a female donor with multiple sclerosis, enrolled in a pregnancy study. J is TRBJ2-1 and V is TRBV28; the match to TRBD2 covers 9 bases. The sample here was peripheral blood, taken in the second trimester of pregnancy. CDR3 nucleotides: TGTGCCAGCAGTTTACTCGGGACTAGCTGGAATGAGCAGTTCTTC. The encoded protein is CASSLLGTSWNEQFF.